These 25 T cell receptor beta chains originate from one sample sequenced in a study of OX40 agonist ivuxolimab in advanced cancers. To prepare the library, the immunoSEQ multiplex PCR assay was applied. Here the immuneACCESS table is served through TCRdb, limited to in-frame sequences with V and J called. Missing clones are a known gap in these copies; in checked studies unresolved V genes cover under half, and the rest lacks a known reason. The sample table records about 50,000 clones; approximately 93% of these occur just once. The ten largest clonotypes hold about 20% of the sample. This specimen was CD4+ or CD8+ T cells sorted from blood, taken in a trial of the OX40 agonist ivuxolimab. These receptors were taken from an adult with an advanced solid tumor such as melanoma, head and neck, liver or kidney cancer.

This clone has only a few counts. V is TRBV23-1 and J is TRBJ1-5; D may be TRBD1 (5 bases). TRBV23-1 is annotated as an ORF whose role is uncertain. Between the trimmed V and J ends, which lost 3 bases and 0 bases, there was a span of 15 bases. This CDR3 contains 17 residues. The CDR3 bases are TGCGCCAGCAGTCACTGGTTCCGGGACGTTAGCAATCAGCCCCAGCATTTT. Translation: CASSHWFRDVSNQPQHF.

V gene TRBV27 combines with J gene TRBJ2-6; D call uncertain. Trimming took off 5 bases at V and 0 bases at J, with 8 bases between the two ends. Germline values: CDR1 MNHEY, CDR2 SMNVEV (reference sequence). This CDR3 contains 15 residues. The CDR3: CASSPDGSGANVLTF. CDR3 nucleotide sequence: TGTGCCAGCAGTCCGGACGGCTCTGGGGCCAACGTCCTGACTTTC.

J is TRBJ2-5 and V is TRBV6-5; 8 bases agree with TRBD1. Per germline, CDR1 MNHEY and CDR2 SVGAGI. CDR3 length equals 14 residues. The trim removed 2 bases at V and 4 bases at J, leaving 3 bases unmatched. The CDR3 nucleotides are TGTGCCAGCAGTTACGCGGGACAGGTAGAGACCCAGTACTTC. It codes for CASSYAGQVETQYF.

This CDR3 reads CASSQVLAVDTDTQYF. The DNA of the CDR3 is TGCGCCAGCAGCCAAGTCTTAGCGGTGGACACAGATACGCAGTATTTT. V is TRBV4-3 and J is TRBJ2-3; possible D gene TRBD2, 6 bases. The CDR3 loop spans 16 amino acids. Germline values: CDR1 LGHNA, CDR2 YSLEER. Trimming shortened V by 1 base and J by 2 bases, and 13 bases separated the two germline ends.

The CDR3 DNA sequence: TGTGCCAGCAGCACGGGACTAGCGGGTTACAATGAGCAGTTCTTC. Amino acids: CASSTGLAGYNEQFF. The V call is TRBV5-4, the J call TRBJ2-1; the match to TRBD2 covers 12 bases. The CDR3 contains 15 residues. The germline CDR1 and CDR2 sequences are SGHNT and YYREEE (reference sequence). V lost 4 bases and J lost 4; bases outside the gene matches: 3.

The rearrangement links TRBV7-6 to TRBJ2-7, with D possibly TRBD2 on 6 matching bases. Trimming took off 5 bases at V and 1 base at J, with 9 bases between the two ends. The CDR3 runs to 13 residues. Per the germline V gene, CDR1 is SGHVS and CDR2 is FNYEAQ. The CDR3 DNA sequence: TGTGCCAGCAGCGTGGGACTTTCCTACGAGCAGTACTTC. The encoded protein is CASSVGLSYEQYF.

The chain joins TRBV19 to TRBJ2-5, with D perhaps matching TRBD2 (6 bases). The CDR3 has 14 amino acids. The V gene's germline CDR1 is LNHDA and CDR2 SQIVND (reference sequence). V lost 4 bases to trimming and J lost 3 bases, with 12 bases between them. Here the CDR3 DNA reads TGTGCCAGTAGTAAGCCCGGGACTGAAGAGACCCAGTACTTC. Translating gives CASSKPGTEETQYF.

The chain links TRBV7-8 to TRBJ1-4; D is undetermined. V shed 5 bases and J shed 6 bases, with 16 bases lying between them. CDR1 SGHVS and CDR2 FQNEAQ come from the germline V gene. The CDR3 is 15 residues long. CDR3 in DNA: TGTGCCAGCAGCCCTATAGAGAGGGAGGATGAAAAACTGTTTTTT. As protein: CASSPIEREDEKLFF.

This CDR3 reads CASSFRRVQAKNIQYF. In DNA, the CDR3 is TGTGCCAGCAGCTTTCGTAGGGTTCAAGCCAAAAACATTCAGTACTTC. The genes are TRBV13 and TRBJ2-4; D is ambiguous. The CDR3 runs to 16 residues. Germline CDR1 is PRHDT and CDR2 is FYEKMQ (reference sequence). Trimming removed 3 bases at V and 0 bases at J, with 12 bases between.

The rearrangement links TRBV5-6 to TRBJ2-5; D unresolved. The CDR3 is 13 amino acids. Trimming took off 2 bases at V and 3 bases at J, with 8 bases between the two ends. From germline, CDR1 is SGHDT and CDR2 YYEEEE. The CDR3, as DNA: TGTGCCAGCAGCTTCGAATCGAAAGAGACCCAGTACTTC. This translates into CASSFESKETQYF.

The chain has TRBV28 and TRBJ2-7, with D perhaps TRBD1 or TRBD2 (5 bases each). V gave up 3 bases and J gave up 0 bases, with 12 bases separating them. Germline V CDR1 and CDR2: MDHEN, SYDVKM. The CDR3 contains 15 residues. CDR3 DNA sequence: TGTGCCAGCAGTTTCATCTCAGGGAGCTCCTACGAGCAGTACTTC. Translation: CASSFISGSSYEQYF.

This chain links TRBV6-1 with TRBJ1-6; 8 bases fit TRBD1. Germline values: CDR1 MNHNS, CDR2 SASEGT. V lost 7 bases and J lost 7; bases outside the gene matches: 3. The CDR3 sequence is 13 residues long. For the CDR3, the DNA is TGTGCCAGCACAGACAGGGGAAATTCACCCCTCCACTTT. Translation: CASTDRGNSPLHF.

This chain uses TRBV27 with TRBJ1-5, with D possibly matching TRBD1 (5 bases). V dropped 4 bases and J dropped 9 bases, with 19 bases sitting between them. The germline V gene has CDR1 MNHEY and CDR2 SMNVEV (reference sequence). The CDR3 sequence is 15 residues long. CDR3 coding DNA: TGTGCCAGCAGTTCCATCGGGACGGACGTCCGGCCCCAGCATTTT. Encoded protein: CASSSIGTDVRPQHF.

The gene calls are TRBV4-1 and TRBJ2-1, with no clear D. This CDR3 region has 13 residues. Germline V CDR1 and CDR2: MGHRA, YSYEKL. V lost 4 bases and J lost 6, with 10 bases in between. In DNA, the CDR3 is TGCGCCAGCAGCCCTCTGACGGTCAATGAGCAGTTCTTC. It codes for CASSPLTVNEQFF.

The gene calls are TRBV7-2 and TRBJ2-3, with D maybe TRBD2 (5 bases). CDR3 size: 13 residues. Germline values: CDR1 SGHTA, CDR2 FQGNSA. V shed 4 bases and J shed 4 bases, with 9 bases lying between them. The CDR3 region is CASSSLRADTQYF. CDR3 coding DNA: TGTGCCAGCAGCTCCCTGAGGGCAGATACGCAGTATTTT.

V gene TRBV15 combines with J gene TRBJ2-3; the match to TRBD2 covers 14 bases. Germline V CDR1 and CDR2: LNHNV, YYDKDF (reference sequence). After removal of 3 bases from V and 7 bases from J, the junction contained 6 bases not matched to a gene. CDR3 length: 16 amino acids. CDR3 in amino acids: CATSSGLAGGGYTQYF. The DNA of the CDR3 is TGTGCCACCAGCAGTGGACTAGCGGGAGGTGGATATACGCAGTATTTT.

The chain carries TRBV4-2 and TRBJ1-3, with D tentatively TRBD1 (5 bases). The germline V and J ends were trimmed by 4 bases and 0 bases, with 13 bases remaining between them. Germline CDR1 LGHNA, CDR2 YNFKEQ. The CDR3 is made up of 16 amino acids. The chain's CDR3 is CASSPATGLSGNTIYF. CDR3 bases: TGTGCCAGCAGCCCCGCAACGGGGCTCTCTGGAAACACCATATATTTT.

The chain combines TRBV28 with TRBJ2-7, with unresolved D. Germline V gene lookup returns CDR1 MDHEN and CDR2 SYDVKM. The CDR3 extends over 11 amino acids. Trimming shortened V by 5 bases and J by 7 bases, and 9 bases separated the two germline ends. The CDR3 DNA reads TGTGCCAGCAGTCAAATCTGGGAGCAGTACTTC. Residues: CASSQIWEQYF.

This clone was detected only once. This chain connects TRBV9 to TRBJ1-1; D not resolved. Germline-derived CDR1 and CDR2 are SGDLS and YYNGEE. This CDR3 spans 14 amino acids. Deletions cut 0 bases from V and 0 bases from J, with 6 bases between. The CDR3 sequence: CASSVGAMNTEAFF. DNA of the CDR3: TGTGCCAGCAGCGTAGGCGCTATGAACACTGAAGCTTTCTTT.

The V call is TRBV7-9, the J call TRBJ1-2; no reliable D call. The ends were cut back, 4 bases at V and 3 bases at J, with 3 bases in the middle. From germline, CDR1 is SEHNR and CDR2 FQNEAQ (reference sequence). The CDR3 totals 11 residues. For the CDR3, the DNA is TGTGCCAGCAGCTGGGACTATGGCTACACCTTC. Its protein is CASSWDYGYTF.

The rearrangement uses TRBV29-1 and TRBJ2-7, with a possible D match to TRBD1 (6 bases). The CDR3 spans 13 residues. The ends were cut back, 3 bases at V and 2 bases at J, with 11 bases in the middle. The germline V gene encodes CDR1 SQVTM and CDR2 ANQGSEA. The CDR3 here is CSVDKGHPYEQYF. DNA of the CDR3: TGCAGCGTTGACAAGGGACACCCCTACGAGCAGTACTTC.

V usage is TRBV7-9 and J usage is TRBJ1-4; D not certain. V was shortened by 1 base and J by 5 bases, with 11 bases between the two germline ends. This CDR3 spans 15 amino acids. The germline V gene has CDR1 SEHNR and CDR2 FQNEAQ (reference sequence). The CDR3 sequence: CASSLDAELNEKLFF. The CDR3 nucleotides are TGTGCCAGCAGCTTAGATGCAGAGTTAAATGAAAAACTGTTTTTT.

CDR3 bases: TGTGCCAGTAGATATAGCAATCAGCCCCAGCATTTT. Translating it yields CASRYSNQPQHF. V usage is TRBV19 and J usage is TRBJ1-5, with D hard to call. The CDR3 covers 12 residues. Trimming removed 6 bases at V and 0 bases at J, with 3 bases between. Germline CDR1 LNHDA, CDR2 SQIVND (reference sequence).

The chain links TRBV19 to TRBJ2-1; possible D gene TRBD2, 6 bases. CDR1 is LNHDA and CDR2 is SQIVND in the germline V gene (reference sequence). The CDR3 spans 14 residues. The germline V and J ends were trimmed by 5 bases and 2 bases, with 10 bases remaining between them. The CDR3 spells CASSASVAYNEQFF. The CDR3 nucleotides read TGTGCCAGTAGTGCTAGCGTAGCCTACAATGAGCAGTTCTTC.

The rearrangement links TRBV19 to TRBJ2-5; a possible D gene is TRBD2 (6 bases). The CDR3 runs 16 residues. Germline values: CDR1 LNHDA, CDR2 SQIVND (reference sequence). V shed 1 base and J shed 4 bases, with 16 bases lying between them. DNA of the CDR3: TGTGCCAGTAGTATAGCTCCGGACTATATGCGAGAGACCCAGTACTTC. It encodes CASSIAPDYMRETQYF.